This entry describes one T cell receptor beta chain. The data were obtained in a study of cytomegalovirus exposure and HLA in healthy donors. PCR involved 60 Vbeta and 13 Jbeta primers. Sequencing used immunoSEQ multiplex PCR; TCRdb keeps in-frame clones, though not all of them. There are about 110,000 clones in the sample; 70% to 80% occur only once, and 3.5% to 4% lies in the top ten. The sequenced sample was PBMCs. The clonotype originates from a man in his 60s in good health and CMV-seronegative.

CDR3 bases: TGTGCCAGCAGCGTAGGGCCCGCGGGATCCCACCCTTACGAGCAGTACTTC. Protein: CASSVGPAGSHPYEQYF. The chain employs TRBV9 and TRBJ2-7, with D perhaps TRBD2 (6 bases). Per germline, CDR1 SGDLS and CDR2 YYNGEE. V lost 0 bases and J 4 bases, leaving 20 bases between the germline ends. The length of the CDR3 is 17 residues.